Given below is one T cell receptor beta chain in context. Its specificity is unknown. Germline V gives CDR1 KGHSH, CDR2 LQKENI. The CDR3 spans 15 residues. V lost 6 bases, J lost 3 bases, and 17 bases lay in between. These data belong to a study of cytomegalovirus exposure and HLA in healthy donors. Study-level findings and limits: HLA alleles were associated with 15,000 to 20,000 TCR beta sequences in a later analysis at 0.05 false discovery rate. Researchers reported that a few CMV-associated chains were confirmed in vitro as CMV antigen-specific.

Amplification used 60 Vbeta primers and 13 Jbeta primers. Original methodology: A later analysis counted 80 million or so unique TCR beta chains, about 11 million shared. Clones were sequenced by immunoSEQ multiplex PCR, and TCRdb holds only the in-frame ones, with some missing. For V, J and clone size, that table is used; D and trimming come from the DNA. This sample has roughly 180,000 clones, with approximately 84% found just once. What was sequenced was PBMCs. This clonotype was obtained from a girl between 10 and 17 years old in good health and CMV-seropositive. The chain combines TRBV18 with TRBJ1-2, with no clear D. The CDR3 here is CASSLEGVSDYGYTF. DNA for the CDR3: TGTGCCAGCTCGCTCGAAGGAGTCTCTGACTATGGCTACACCTTC.